This record looks at one T cell receptor beta chain sequence and its context. Its antigen has not been determined. No quality values exist for individual bases; no much larger clone is one base distant. From cysteine to phenylalanine, the CDR3 is 13 amino acids long. Of all the DNA, just the CDR3 is kept, 39 bases in frame from base 1. CDR1 and CDR2 are drawn from the germline V gene (reference sequence): MNHEY, SMNVEV. V ends up 4 bases short and J 8 bases short, with an unmatched junction base count of 4. This sample was included in a study of CD8 T cells in Susac syndrome (dated by TCRdb to between 2018 and 2021). For context, the study as a whole: Of the Susac syndrome patients who were sequenced, over five had clinically active disease and fewer than ten were in clinical remission. Whether CD8+ T cell activation and differentiation in Susac syndrome was antigen driven was tested using repertoire sequencing. At blood withdrawal, Susac syndrome patients were therapy-naive, treated with corticosteroids (with IVIg additionally given to some), or treated with IVIg alone. Beyond this particular receptor, the publication reports: The TCR sequencing and HLA analysis was acknowledged to have included a relatively small number of individuals. In the CD4+ T cell repertoire of Susac syndrome patients, clonal expansion was not detected.

Peripheral blood CD8+ and CD4+ T cells from healthy donors, Susac syndrome patients and multiple sclerosis patients were profiled by high-throughput TCR beta sequencing. Susac syndrome patients met recently defined diagnostic criteria for definite or probable disease. Bulk CD8+ and CD4+ T cells were purified by magnetic negative isolation, whereas CD8+ TEMRA cells were enriched by FACS. Blood was drawn into EDTA tubes, processed within 24 hours, and PBMCs were isolated by density gradient centrifugation. PBMCs intended for TCR sequencing were cryopreserved in liquid nitrogen and were subsequently thawed in a 37 degrees C water bath. The sorted or isolated CD4+, CD8+ and CD8+ TEMRA cells had a purity of 90% or higher. RNA was extracted with the RNeasy kit and roughly 0.45 to 1 ug was reverse transcribed using random hexamers. TCR beta CDR3 regions were amplified with the immunoSEQ multiplex PCR assay covering 54 Vbeta and 13 Jbeta segments. Bias from PCR amplification was corrected by using a synthetic template baseline for primer optimization and for computational correction. The original methods were these. Reads were assigned to V, D and J genes according to IMGT and analyzed in immunoSEQ Analyzer, with only productive sequences retained. Clonality was calculated as one minus the Shannon entropy normalized by log2 of the number of productive unique sequences. For each patient and control, public and private clones were evaluated among the 100 most prevalent clones. Clones were defined as Susac-specific when absent from the healthy and MS cohorts, from approximately 970 published viral clones and from other ImmuneACCESS disease sequences. In-frame beta chains were kept once TCRdb had trimmed the public reads at Q25 with fastp and called clones with MiXCR. CDR3 protein sequences are deduplicated, and each keeps its most common genes and DNA. These V and J calls derive from TCRdb rather than the authors' analysis. In this sample the table shows some 180,000 distinct CDR3 sequences, over 75% of which occur a single time. Clones ranked in the top ten supply around 0.085% of the sample.

This receptor was obtained from a human donor with Susac syndrome. The material sequenced was CD4+ T cells from PBMCs. The V and J genes are TRBV27 and TRBJ1-4, and TRBD1 aligns with 7 junction nucleotides. At the DNA level, the sequence is TGTGCCAGCAGTTACAACAGGGGAGAAAAACTGTTTTTT. This sequence encodes CASSYNRGEKLFF.